The T cell receptor beta chain described here comes from a study of beta chain features in type 1 diabetes. The ends were cut back, 1 base at V and 5 bases at J, with 13 bases in the middle. The CDR3 covers 14 residues. CDR1 is SGDLS, CDR2 YYNGEE, per germline. The investigators reverse transcribed all of the isolated RNA, so they sequenced expressed TCRB transcripts. Data came from immunoSEQ multiplex PCR; TCRdb stores just in-frame clones and leaves some out. The sample holds 200,000 to 250,000 clones, roughly an eighth seen once. This clone showed up just a few times. Its antigen is unidentified. A sort by CD45RO/CCR7/CD25/CD127/CD95/CD27 yielded CD4+ naive, central memory, regulatory and stem cell-like memory cells. Regarding the study as a whole: A cDNA-based sequencing approach could over-represent cells with high TCR expression. Patients and controls would share equally any PCR tilt toward shorter templates. Researchers could not determine here whether HLA type influences TCRB rearrangement.

What was sequenced was naive CD4+ T cells from blood. The clonotype was recovered from a woman aged 40 to 50 in good health. The chain couples TRBV9 to TRBJ2-7; the D is unclear. The DNA of the CDR3 is TGTGCCAGCAGCGTATCCCGACTCGCGAACGAGCAGTACTTC. Protein: CASSVSRLANEQYF. The whole variable domain, remainder taken from reference TRBV9 and TRBJ2-7, is DSGVTQTPKHLITATGQRVTLRCSPRSGDLSVYWYQQSLDQGLQFLIQYYNGEERAKGNILERFSAQQFPDLHSELNLSSLELGDSALYFCASSVSRLANEQYFGPGTRLTVT.